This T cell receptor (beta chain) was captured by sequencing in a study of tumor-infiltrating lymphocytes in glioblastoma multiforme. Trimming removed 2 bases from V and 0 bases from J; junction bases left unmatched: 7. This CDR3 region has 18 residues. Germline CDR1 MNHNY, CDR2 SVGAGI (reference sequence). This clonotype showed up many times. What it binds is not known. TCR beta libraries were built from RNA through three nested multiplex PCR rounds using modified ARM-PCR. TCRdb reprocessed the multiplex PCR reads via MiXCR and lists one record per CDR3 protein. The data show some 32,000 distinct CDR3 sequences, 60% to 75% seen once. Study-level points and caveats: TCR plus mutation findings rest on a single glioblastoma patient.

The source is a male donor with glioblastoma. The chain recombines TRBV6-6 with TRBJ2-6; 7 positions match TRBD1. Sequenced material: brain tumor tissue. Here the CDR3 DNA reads TGTGCCAGCAGTTACCTCGGACAGGTCTACTCTGGGGCCAACGTCCTGACTTTC. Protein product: CASSYLGQVYSGANVLTF.